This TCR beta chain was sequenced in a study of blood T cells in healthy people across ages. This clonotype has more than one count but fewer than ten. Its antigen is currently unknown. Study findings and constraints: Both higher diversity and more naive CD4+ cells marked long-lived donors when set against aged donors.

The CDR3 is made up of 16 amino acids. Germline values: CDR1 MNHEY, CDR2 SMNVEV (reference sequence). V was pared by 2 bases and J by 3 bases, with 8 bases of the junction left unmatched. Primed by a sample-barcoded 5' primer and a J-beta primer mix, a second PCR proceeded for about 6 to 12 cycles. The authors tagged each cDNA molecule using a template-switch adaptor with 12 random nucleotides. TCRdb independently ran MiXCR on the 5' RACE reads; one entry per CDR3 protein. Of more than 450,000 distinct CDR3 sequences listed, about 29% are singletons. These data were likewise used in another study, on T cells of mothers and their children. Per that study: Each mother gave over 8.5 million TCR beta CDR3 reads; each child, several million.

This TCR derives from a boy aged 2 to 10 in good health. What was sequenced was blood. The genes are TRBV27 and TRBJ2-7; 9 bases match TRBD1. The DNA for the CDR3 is TGTGCCAGCAGTTTAACTTCGGGACAGGGTTTCTACGAGCAGTACTTC. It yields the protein CASSLTSGQGFYEQYF.